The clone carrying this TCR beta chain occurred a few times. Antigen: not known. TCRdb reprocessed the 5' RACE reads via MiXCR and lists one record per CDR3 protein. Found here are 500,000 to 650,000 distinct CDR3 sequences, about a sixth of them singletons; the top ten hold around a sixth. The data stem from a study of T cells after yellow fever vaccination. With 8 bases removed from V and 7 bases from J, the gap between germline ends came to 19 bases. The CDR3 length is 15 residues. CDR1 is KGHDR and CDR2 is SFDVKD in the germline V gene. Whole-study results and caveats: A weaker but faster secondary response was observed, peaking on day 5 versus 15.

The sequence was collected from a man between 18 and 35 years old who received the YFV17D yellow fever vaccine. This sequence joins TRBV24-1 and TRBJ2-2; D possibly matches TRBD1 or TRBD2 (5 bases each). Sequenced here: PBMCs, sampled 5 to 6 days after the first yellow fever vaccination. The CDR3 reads CATTTGTSGDGELFF. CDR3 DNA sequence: TGTGCCACCACCACCGGGACCAGCGGAGACGGGGAGCTGTTTTTT.